This T cell receptor beta chain stems from a study of CD4 T cells in relation to SARS-CoV-2 and coronaviruses. Study-wide background: TCR beta CDR3s were sequenced after approximately 9-day antigen culture of PBMCs.

Sorted naive or memory CD4+ cells met CEF peptides for approximately ten days. Repertoires were generated with immunoSEQ multiplex PCR, while TCRdb's copy carries only in-frame clones and drops some. The table has about 37,000 clones, roughly 84% seen once; the top ten hold approximately 5%. Note on this clone: What it binds is not known.

The CDR3 is 16 residues long. Per germline, CDR1 KGHSH and CDR2 LQKENI. Losses at the gene ends were 0 bases for V and 0 bases for J; bases not matched to a gene: 5. Study-wide points: Pre-pandemic and post-infection samples never came from the same donor.

This clonotype was obtained from an adult with COVID-19. The source material was naive CD4+ T cells from PBMCs, cultured in vitro. Subset given: naive CD4+ T cells isolated by negative enrichment. The rearrangement uses TRBV18 and TRBJ2-7; 7 bases are a match to TRBD1. In DNA, the CDR3 is TGTGCCAGCTCACCACCGGGACAGAGGAGCTCCTACGAGCAGTACTTC. It specifies CASSPPGQRSSYEQYF.